The 10 T cell receptor beta chains presented below share a single source sample, sequenced in a study of blood T cell repertoires in COVID-19. Some clones are missing from TCRdb's copy, which holds only in-frame ones; the method was immunoSEQ multiplex PCR. Here the sample spans about 98,000 clones, approximately 86% being singletons. The sample was peripheral blood. These receptors originate from a man in his 70s with active or convalescent COVID-19.

This clone was observed a few times. The chain links TRBV11-3 to TRBJ2-7, with 10 nucleotides matching TRBD1. The CDR3 has 14 amino acids. The V segment lost 5 bases and the J segment 5 bases; nucleotides outside the gene matches: 6. Germline values: CDR1 SGHNT, CDR2 YENEEA. CDR3 residues: CASSPWDRGDEQYF. CDR3 nucleotide sequence: TGTGCCAGCAGCCCCTGGGACAGGGGCGACGAGCAGTACTTC.

This clone appeared a few times. The chain uses TRBV30 and TRBJ2-1, with D tentatively TRBD2 (6 bases). Trimming stripped 6 bases from V and 8 bases from J, with 20 bases between. CDR1 and CDR2 (germline): GTSNPN, SVGIG (reference sequence). The CDR3 totals 14 residues. In DNA, the CDR3 is TGTGCCTGTAAAAGACCGGGACCGGGGGATGAGCAGTTCTTC. Protein: CACKRPGPGDEQFF.

The rearrangement uses TRBV18 and TRBJ1-4; D not resolved. CDR3 length equals 15 residues. The ends were cut back, 5 bases at V and 3 bases at J, with 13 bases in the middle. The germline V gene encodes CDR1 KGHSH and CDR2 LQKENI. This CDR3 reads CASSSYRRPNEKLFF. CDR3 sequence (DNA): TGTGCCAGCTCAAGCTACAGACGCCCTAATGAAAAACTGTTTTTT.

V gene TRBV30 combines with J gene TRBJ1-2; tentative D call: TRBD1 (6 bases). Germline V gene lookup returns CDR1 GTSNPN and CDR2 SVGIG (reference sequence). This CDR3 has 13 residues. Trimming removed 3 bases from V and 4 bases from J, with 12 bases in between. The CDR3 loop reads CAWSRGSLYGYTF. The CDR3 DNA follows: TGTGCCTGGAGCAGGGGATCCCTCTATGGCTACACCTTC.

The rearrangement links TRBV10-3 to TRBJ1-6; D perhaps matches TRBD1 (6 bases). CDR1 and CDR2 from the germline V gene are ENHRY and SYGVKD. The CDR3 totals 16 residues. The ends were cut back, 0 bases at V and 6 bases at J, with 12 bases in the middle. CDR3 coding DNA: TGTGCCATCAGTGAGTCGGGGGCCAGGGGTAATTCACCCCTCCACTTT. Amino acid sequence: CAISESGARGNSPLHF.

This clone was counted between two and nine times. The chain uses TRBV7-8 and TRBJ2-7; 10 bases match TRBD2. The germline V gene has CDR1 SGHVS and CDR2 FQNEAQ. The CDR3 loop spans 15 amino acids. V lost 5 bases to trimming and J lost 2 bases; unmatched junction nucleotides: 6. The CDR3 reads CASSATSGTPYEQYF. In DNA, the CDR3 is TGTGCCAGCAGCGCAACTAGCGGGACCCCCTACGAGCAGTACTTC.

V is TRBV7-2 and J is TRBJ2-5; TRBD2 aligns across 9 bases. V lost 5 bases and J lost 3; bases outside the gene matches: 7. This CDR3 spans 15 amino acids. Germline loops: CDR1 SGHTA, CDR2 FQGNSA. CDR3 nucleotides: TGTGCCAGCAGCCCGTCCAGCGGGGGGAAAGAGACCCAGTACTTC. It specifies CASSPSSGGKETQYF.

The chain carries TRBV6-2 or TRBV6-3 and TRBJ2-3; 12 bases align to TRBD2. J lost 4 bases, V lost 4 bases, and 6 bases had no gene match. Germline V gene data show CDR1 as MNHEY and CDR2 as SVGEGT. There are 16 residues in the CDR3. The CDR3 sequence: CASSSPRTSGADTQYF. In DNA form, the CDR3 reads TGTGCCAGCAGTTCCCCCCGGACTAGCGGGGCAGATACGCAGTATTTT.

This sequence joins TRBV5-8 and TRBJ2-5, with TRBD1 as a possible D gene (6 bases). The V and J ends lost 4 bases and 2 bases respectively, with 15 bases between them. From germline, CDR1 is SGHTS and CDR2 YDEGEE. CDR3 size: 15 residues. CDR3 amino acids: CASSRGQSSQETQYF. CDR3 DNA: TGTGCCAGCAGCCGTGGACAGAGCTCTCAAGAGACCCAGTACTTC.

The chain recombines TRBV4-1 with TRBJ2-1; 9 nucleotides align to TRBD1. CDR3 length equals 16 residues. The J segment lost 4 bases and the V segment lost 2 bases, leaving 6 bases of the junction unmatched. Germline assignment: CDR1 MGHRA and CDR2 YSYEKL. The CDR3 protein is CASSQPRDRVYNEQFF. The CDR3 DNA reads TGCGCCAGCAGCCAACCCCGGGACAGGGTTTACAATGAGCAGTTCTTC.